This T cell receptor (beta chain) stems from a study of CD8 T cells in ankylosing spondylitis. Study-wide results and limits: A motif in TCR beta, a set of 8 or 9 highly homologous variants, appeared characteristic of ankylosing spondylitis blood. Prior work had noted some motif variants in reactive arthritis blood and synovial fluid. Disease-associated clones were reportedly significantly overrepresented in matched ankylosing spondylitis synovial fluid.

As to this clonotype: The antigen is unknown.

Scientists made TCR beta libraries using quantitative 5'-RACE with molecular barcodes. TCRdb passed the 5' RACE reads through MiXCR, listing each CDR3 protein once. The table has over 400,000 distinct CDR3 sequences, roughly a quarter seen once. The CDR3 has 14 amino acids. Looked up from germline, CDR1 is SQVTM and CDR2 is ANQGSEA. Trimming removed 6 bases at V and 2 bases at J, with 15 bases between. The sequence was obtained from a male donor with ankylosing spondylitis. The sample comprised blood, either unsorted or a sorted T cell fraction (not recorded which). The rearrangement uses TRBV29-1 and TRBJ2-3; D gene ambiguous. The CDR3 protein is CSVVQVLVTDTQYF. The CDR3 coding sequence is TGCAGCGTCGTCCAGGTCCTAGTCACAGATACGCAGTATTTT.